Listed below are T cell receptor beta chains from one sample, sequenced in a study of blood T cell repertoires in COVID-19. Some clones are missing from TCRdb's copy, which holds only in-frame ones; the method was immunoSEQ multiplex PCR. The sample yields 300,000 to 400,000 clones, more than 80% seen once. The sequenced material came from PBMCs or T cells enriched from blood (not recorded which). All receptors come from a man aged 18 to 30 who had recovered from COVID-19. Each CDR3 is given with its conserved first and last residue. Each record gives: V gene, D gene, clone size, J gene, CDR3 protein, CDR3 DNA. A D gene is named only where the DNA matches it firmly. Some rows have no size entry. The others give once, few or many, or a class for an expanded clone.

TRBV25-1	.	.	TRBJ1-2	CASRAPFYGYTF	TGTGCCAGCAGGGCACCATTCTATGGCTACACCTTC
TRBV15	TRBD2	.	TRBJ2-4	CATSRDSPTSGRNKNIQYF	TGTGCCACCAGCAGAGATAGTCCGACTAGCGGGAGGAACAAAAACATTCAGTACTTC
TRBV7-2	.	.	TRBJ2-1	CASSLGLSYNEQFF	TGTGCCAGCAGCTTGGGACTTTCCTACAATGAGCAGTTCTTC
TRBV4-3	TRBD2	.	TRBJ2-1	CASSQDLMTSGRYEQFF	TGCGCCAGCAGCCAAGATCTTATGACTAGCGGGAGATATGAGCAGTTCTTC
TRBV19	TRBD2	.	TRBJ2-5	CASSPGTSGETQYF	TGTGCCAGTAGTCCCGGGACTAGCGGGGAGACCCAGTACTTC
TRBV2	.	.	TRBJ1-6	CASTRTLPTYNSPLHF	TGTGCCAGCACCAGGACTCTCCCCACCTATAATTCACCCCTCCACTTT
TRBV15	.	.	TRBJ1-5	CATSRDSSGQNQPQHF	TGTGCCACCAGCAGAGATTCGAGCGGACAGAATCAGCCCCAGCATTTT
TRBV18	.	.	TRBJ1-1	CASSPAGTNTEAFF	TGTGCCAGCTCACCCGCCGGGACTAACACTGAAGCTTTCTTT
TRBV6-1	TRBD1	.	TRBJ1-2	CASSDLGQVYTDGYTF	TGTGCCAGCAGTGATCTAGGACAGGTCTACACTGACGGCTACACCTTC
TRBV24-1	.	.	TRBJ1-1	CATSDPGSSHTEAFF	TGTGCCACCAGTGACCCCGGGTCCAGCCACACTGAAGCTTTCTTT
TRBV21-1	.	.	TRBJ2-7	CASSRGQGAVEQYF	TGTGCCAGCAGCAGAGGACAGGGGGCAGTCGAGCAGTACTTC
TRBV5-5	TRBD2	.	TRBJ2-2	CASSRSGGTGELFF	TGTGCCAGCAGCCGAAGCGGGGGCACCGGGGAGCTGTTTTTT
TRBV5-4	TRBD1	.	TRBJ1-2	CASSPRGQGAYGYTF	TGTGCCAGCAGCCCGAGGGGACAGGGGGCGTACGGCTACACCTTC
TRBV7-2	.	.	TRBJ2-2	CASRLPTTGELFF	TGTGCCAGCAGACTTCCCACCACCGGGGAGCTGTTTTTT
TRBV6-5	.	.	TRBJ2-7	CASSYSIGAWAYEQYF	TGTGCCAGCAGTTACTCGATAGGAGCGTGGGCCTACGAGCAGTACTTC
TRBV24-1	.	.	TRBJ2-1	CATIAGASLYEQFF	TGTGCCACCATAGCCGGTGCTAGTCTCTATGAGCAGTTCTTC
TRBV5-8	TRBD1	few	TRBJ2-7	CASSDGTGLSYEQYF	TGTGCCAGCAGCGATGGGACAGGGCTTTCCTACGAGCAGTACTTC
TRBV10-3	TRBD2	.	TRBJ2-5	CAISGLAGSQETQYF	TGTGCCATCAGTGGTCTAGCGGGGAGCCAAGAGACCCAGTACTTC
TRBV7-7	.	once	TRBJ2-7	CASSLDVGLTYEQYF	TGTGCCAGCAGCTTAGATGTTGGACTAACCTACGAGCAGTACTTC
TRBV9	TRBD2	.	TRBJ2-3	CASSPPNLAGGPGDTQYF	TGTGCCAGCAGCCCTCCCAACCTAGCGGGGGGGCCAGGGGATACGCAGTATTTT
TRBV28	.	.	TRBJ1-2	CASSLWAGGPGHEDGRNGYTF	TGTGCCAGCAGTTTATGGGCCGGGGGGCCGGGACACGAGGACGGGCGGAATGGCTACACCTTC
TRBV5-1	.	.	TRBJ1-5	CASSLYGNNQPQHF	TGCGCCAGCAGCTTGTACGGGAACAATCAGCCCCAGCATTTT
TRBV11-2	TRBD1	.	TRBJ2-5	CASSLEATGAGETQYF	TGTGCCAGCAGCTTAGAGGCCACAGGGGCAGGGGAGACCCAGTACTTC
TRBV27	TRBD2	.	TRBJ2-7	CASSLVRGDYEQYF	TGTGCCAGCAGTTTAGTGCGGGGGGACTACGAGCAGTACTTC
TRBV9	TRBD2	.	TRBJ2-3	CASSVSGGAADTQYF	TGTGCCAGCAGCGTTAGCGGGGGGGCTGCGGATACGCAGTATTTT
TRBV4-3	.	once	TRBJ2-6	CASSLDSSGANVLTF	TGCGCCAGCAGCCTCGACAGCTCTGGGGCCAACGTCCTGACTTTC
TRBV10-1	TRBD1	once	TRBJ2-3	CASSEIGTGSTDTQYF	TGCGCCAGCAGTGAGATAGGGACAGGGAGCACAGATACGCAGTATTTT
TRBV5-5	.	.	TRBJ2-1	CASSLGHTGDNEQFF	TGTGCCAGCAGCTTAGGGCATACAGGTGACAATGAGCAGTTCTTC
TRBV7-9	.	.	TRBJ2-7	CASSWGASNEQYF	TGTGCCAGCAGCTGGGGAGCTAGCAACGAGCAGTACTTC
TRBV6-5	.	once	TRBJ2-7	CASGPTAMTYEQYF	TGTGCCAGCGGTCCGACAGCGATGACCTACGAGCAGTACTTC
TRBV29-1	.	.	TRBJ2-1	CSAKEGESYNEQFF	TGCAGCGCGAAGGAGGGAGAATCCTACAATGAGCAGTTCTTC
TRBV12-5	.	.	TRBJ1-6	CASASLETGSFNHNSPLHF	TGTGCTAGTGCCTCCCTCGAAACAGGTTCCTTCAACCATAATTCACCCCTCCACTTT
TRBV4-1	.	.	TRBJ1-1	CASGGQPAHF	TGCGCCAGCGGTGGACAGCCTGCCCATTTT
TRBV15	TRBD2	.	TRBJ2-2	CATSPSGMAGELFF	TGTGCCACCAGCCCTAGCGGGATGGCCGGGGAGCTGTTTTTT
TRBV10-2	.	.	TRBJ2-1	CASSEYSDNEQFF	TGCGCCAGCAGTGAGTATAGTGACAATGAGCAGTTCTTC
TRBV5-1	TRBD2	.	TRBJ2-7	CASSLTSGGLVHEQYF	TGCGCCAGCAGCTTAACTAGCGGGGGGCTCGTCCACGAGCAGTACTTC
TRBV5-1	TRBD2	.	TRBJ2-1	CASSRVGLASSYNEQFF	TGCGCCAGCAGCCGGGTGGGACTAGCGAGCTCCTACAATGAGCAGTTCTTC
TRBV9	TRBD1	.	TRBJ2-3	CASSESGGQGFDTQYF	TGTGCCAGCAGCGAGTCGGGGGGACAGGGGTTTGATACGCAGTATTTT
TRBV6-5	.	.	TRBJ2-3	CASRMGLAADTQYF	TGTGCCAGCCGCATGGGACTCGCAGCAGATACGCAGTATTTT
TRBV6-6	.	.	TRBJ2-2	CASSYSGGVNTGELFF	TGTGCCAGCAGTTACTCGGGCGGGGTAAACACCGGGGAGCTGTTTTTT
TRBV18	TRBD1	.	TRBJ2-3	CASSPRNRGSTDTQYF	TGTGCCAGCTCACCGAGAAACAGGGGCAGCACAGATACGCAGTATTTT
TRBV6-5	.	.	TRBJ1-2	CASSPGSGTYGYTF	TGTGCCAGCAGCCCCGGATCAGGTACCTATGGCTACACCTTC
TRBV2	.	.	TRBJ1-2	CASSVTENGYTF	TGTGCCAGCAGTGTGACAGAGAATGGCTACACCTTC
TRBV28	.	few	TRBJ2-1	CASSKNLDRDEQFF	TGTGCCAGCAGCAAAAACCTCGACAGAGATGAGCAGTTCTTC
TRBV12-3/TRBV12-4	.	.	TRBJ2-7	CASMRNYEQYF	TGTGCCAGCATGCGGAACTACGAGCAGTACTTC
TRBV6-5	.	.	TRBJ1-1	CALDSQVEAFF	TGTGCCCTCGATTCACAGGTTGAAGCTTTCTTT
TRBV6-4	TRBD2	.	TRBJ2-1	CASSDSPGGYNEQFF	TGTGCCAGCAGTGACTCGCCGGGGGGATACAATGAGCAGTTCTTC
TRBV5-8	.	.	TRBJ2-5	CASSPALGAQETQYF	TGTGCCAGCAGCCCCGCCTTGGGCGCCCAAGAGACCCAGTACTTC
TRBV5-4	.	.	TRBJ2-7	CASSFQGTYEQYF	TGTGCCAGCAGCTTTCAGGGGACCTACGAGCAGTACTTC
TRBV7-8	.	.	TRBJ2-5	CASSSEGNQETQYF	TGTGCCAGCAGCTCGGAGGGTAACCAAGAGACCCAGTACTTC
TRBV11-2	TRBD2	.	TRBJ2-1	CASSLGSAGGMTYNEQFF	TGTGCCAGCAGCTTAGGGTCGGCGGGGGGGATGACCTACAATGAGCAGTTCTTC
TRBV6-4	TRBD1	.	TRBJ1-2	CASSSQGQGGYGYTF	TGTGCCAGCAGTTCGCAGGGACAGGGGGGCTATGGCTACACCTTC
TRBV5-5	.	.	TRBJ1-4	CASSSNTGLVNEKLFF	TGTGCCAGCAGCTCCAATACAGGGCTGGTTAATGAAAAACTGTTTTTT